This T cell receptor beta chain was found in a study of blood T cell repertoires in COVID-19. Study-level information: COVID-19 samples collected from the United States, Italy and Spain covered acute and convalescent phases.

The CDR3 sequence is 16 residues long. The germline CDR1 and CDR2 sequences are SEHNR and FQNEAQ (reference sequence). Trimming cost V 11 bases and J 5 bases; bases outside gene matches: 15. As originally analysed: Estimates of nucleated cell counts were drawn from the amplification of reference gene primers. Profiling relied on immunoSEQ multiplex PCR, and the TCRdb table lists in-frame clones only, not all of them. The V and J calls and clone size were taken over from that table, and D and trimming were inferred from the DNA. The repertoire consists of about 27,000 clones, with approximately 88% occurring once and the leading ten covering 7.7%.

The J gene is TRBJ2-1, the V gene TRBV7-9; 10 nucleotides match TRBD2. The sample was peripheral blood. This sequence was found in a woman in her 50s with active COVID-19. CDR3 protein: CAGSRASGSSNNEQFF. The CDR3 coding sequence is TGTGCCGGAAGCAGGGCTAGCGGGAGTAGTAACAATGAGCAGTTCTTC.